Below, 28 T cell receptor beta chains from the same sample are listed, as sequenced in a study of shared clonotypes between healthy human individuals. The assay was immunoSEQ multiplex PCR, and TCRdb's table has in-frame clones only and misses some. In the table there are more than 2,000,000 clones, 85% to 95% of which are singletons. Sequencing was done on a sample of naive CD4+ T cells from PBMCs. Subset denoted: CD45RA+ positively selected. The origin of the receptors is a man aged 18 to 35 in good health. Some clones in this sample may be carry-over from other donors' samples.

Note on this clone: A read error may produce the germline difference seen at one junction end. The gene calls are TRBV20-1 and TRBJ2-7; TRBD2 aligns across 11 bases. The CDR3 is 11 residues long. CDR1 and CDR2 (germline): DFQATT, SNEGSKA (reference sequence). This CDR3 reads CSARSGTSGSF. The CDR3 nucleotides read TGCAGTGCTAGATCCGGGACTAGCGGTTCGTTC.

The chain has TRBV6-1 and TRBJ2-1, with D uncertain. Germline V gene sequence: CDR1 MNHNS, CDR2 SASEGT. Trimming took 0 bases from V and 5 from J, leaving 14 bases between them. This CDR3 is built from 16 residues. Here the CDR3 reads CASSEAPWSINNEQFF. The DNA of the CDR3 is TGTGCCAGCAGTGAAGCCCCCTGGTCTATTAACAATGAGCAGTTCTTC.

This chain links TRBV4-1 with TRBJ1-1; D gene unclear. Germline CDR1 MGHRA, CDR2 YSYEKL. Trimming cost V 2 bases and J 6 bases, with 13 bases left between them. The CDR3 runs 14 residues. The CDR3 DNA is TGCGCCAGCAGCCAATTAGGCGGGAGCGCTGAAGCTTTCTTT. It specifies CASSQLGGSAEAFF.

This chain connects TRBV5-4 to TRBJ2-7; TRBD2 matches at 7 bases. Germline V gene lookup returns CDR1 SGHNT and CDR2 YYREEE (reference sequence). The CDR3 is made up of 17 amino acids. V dropped 4 bases and J dropped 0; count of bases not matched to a gene: 13. For the CDR3, the DNA is TGTGCCAGCAGCCGGATCTTAGGAAGGACTAGCTCCTACGAGCAGTACTTC. It is translated as CASSRILGRTSSYEQYF.

V is TRBV19 and J is TRBJ2-7; D not certain. Germline V CDR1 and CDR2: LNHDA, SQIVND (reference sequence). With 3 bases removed from V and 3 bases from J, the gap between germline ends came to 9 bases. The CDR3 contains 13 residues. Here the CDR3 reads CASSMDHLYEQYF. CDR3 in DNA: TGTGCCAGTAGTATGGATCATCTCTACGAGCAGTACTTC.

The genes are TRBV15 and TRBJ2-6; TRBD1 is a possible D gene (7 bases). This CDR3 contains 17 residues. Trimming removed 3 bases at V and 0 bases at J, with 12 bases between. Per the germline V gene, CDR1 is LNHNV and CDR2 is YYDKDF (reference sequence). CDR3 protein: CATSRTGTLSGANVLTF. The CDR3 DNA follows: TGTGCCACCAGCAGGACAGGGACTCTCTCTGGGGCCAACGTCCTGACTTTC.

The chain joins TRBV29-1 to TRBJ2-5; TRBD2 matches 9 bases. This CDR3 is built from 15 residues. Trimming removed 5 bases from V and 5 bases from J; junction bases left unmatched: 12. Germline V gene sequence: CDR1 SQVTM, CDR2 ANQGSEA. The CDR3 sequence: CSVPPWAGGQETQYF. Written as DNA, the CDR3 is TGCAGCGTTCCCCCGTGGGCGGGAGGGCAGGAGACCCAGTACTTC.

The rearrangement joins TRBV7-2 to TRBJ2-4; TRBD2 matches at 7 bases. Trimming at V came to 1 base and at J to 9 bases, leaving 6 bases not matched to a gene. This CDR3 region has 14 residues. CDR1 is SGHTA and CDR2 is FQGNSA in the germline V gene. CDR3 nucleotides: TGTGCCAGCAGCTTAGGAGTCTGGGAGGGCATTCAGTACTTC. This sequence encodes CASSLGVWEGIQYF.

The J gene is TRBJ2-1, the V gene TRBV5-1; D remains ambiguous. The ends were cut back, 0 bases at V and 9 bases at J, with 19 bases in the middle. CDR1 is SGHRS and CDR2 is YFSETQ in the germline V gene. CDR3 size: 16 residues. CDR3 in amino acids: CASSLEGTGSFGEQFF. CDR3 sequence (DNA): TGCGCCAGCAGCTTGGAGGGCACCGGTTCCTTTGGTGAGCAGTTCTTC.

This clone was counted a single time. The V gene is TRBV4-1, the J gene TRBJ2-1, with 11 bases lining up with TRBD2. This CDR3 comprises 16 residues. Germline CDR1 reads MGHRA; CDR2 reads YSYEKL. Trimming cost V 3 bases and J 5 bases; bases outside gene matches: 6. The DNA for the CDR3 is TGCGCCAGCAGCCACCCAACTAGCGGGAGAGACAATGAGCAGTTCTTC. Protein product: CASSHPTSGRDNEQFF.

The rearrangement links TRBV5-4 to TRBJ2-5; D unresolved. V was shortened by 4 bases and J by 5 bases, with 6 bases between the two germline ends. CDR3 length equals 11 residues. The germline CDR1 and CDR2 sequences are SGHNT and YYREEE (reference sequence). The CDR3 loop is CASSVAETQYF. The CDR3 bases are TGTGCCAGCAGCGTGGCGGAGACCCAGTACTTC.

The CDR3 DNA reads TGTGCCAGTAGGGGGACTAGCGGGAGATCGAACACCGGGGAGCTGTTTTTT. It codes for CASRGTSGRSNTGELFF. The V call is TRBV19, the J call TRBJ2-2; 14 nucleotides match TRBD2. Germline-derived CDR1 and CDR2 are LNHDA and SQIVND (reference sequence). Trimming removed 6 bases from V and 0 bases from J; junction bases left unmatched: 3. CDR3 length equals 17 residues.

In its sample, this clone was seen once. This chain joins TRBV6-1 and TRBJ2-7; D is unresolved. Looked up from germline, CDR1 is MNHNS and CDR2 is SASEGT. The CDR3 covers 14 residues. V was trimmed by 5 bases and J by 2 bases, leaving 13 bases between them. The CDR3 region is CASSTSKLPYEQYF. In DNA, the CDR3 is TGTGCCAGCAGTACCTCGAAACTCCCCTACGAGCAGTACTTC.

The V call is TRBV9, the J call TRBJ2-3; 11 positions agree with TRBD2. The trim removed 4 bases at V and 4 bases at J, leaving 8 bases unmatched. This CDR3 has 16 amino acids. Per the germline V gene, CDR1 is SGDLS and CDR2 is YYNGEE. The CDR3 here is CASSPRLAGIADTQYF. Written as DNA, the CDR3 is TGTGCCAGCAGCCCAAGACTAGCGGGAATTGCAGATACGCAGTATTTT. The full variable domain, completed using reference TRBV9 and TRBJ2-3, is DSGVTQTPKHLITATGQRVTLRCSPRSGDLSVYWYQQSLDQGLQFLIQYYNGEERAKGNILERFSAQQFPDLHSELNLSSLELGDSALYFCASSPRLAGIADTQYFGPGTRLTVL.

The chain couples TRBV28 to TRBJ2-1; D possibly corresponds to TRBD2 (6 bases). Deletions cut 8 bases from V and 3 bases from J, with 20 bases between. The germline V gene encodes CDR1 MDHEN and CDR2 SYDVKM. This CDR3 is built from 16 residues. The CDR3 loop is CASLDWGGAYYNEQFF. The CDR3 DNA sequence: TGTGCCAGCCTCGATTGGGGCGGGGCGTACTACAATGAGCAGTTCTTC.

This chain joins TRBV9 and TRBJ2-1; 13 positions match TRBD2. The length of the CDR3 is 19 residues. The germline CDR1 and CDR2 sequences are SGDLS and YYNGEE. After removal of 10 bases from V and 7 bases from J, the junction contained 23 bases not matched to a gene. This CDR3 reads CALSRYRSNRTSGRNEQFF. The CDR3 nucleotides are TGTGCCCTCAGCAGATATAGATCAAATCGGACTAGCGGGAGAAATGAGCAGTTCTTC.

The chain recombines TRBV4-2 with TRBJ2-1; D is unresolved. The V gene lost 1 base and the J gene lost 2 bases, with 9 bases spanning the gap. In germline, CDR1 is LGHNA, CDR2 YNFKEQ. The CDR3 contains 15 residues. The CDR3 nucleotides are TGTGCCAGCAGCCAAGCTTACCAAGCCTACAATGAGCAGTTCTTC. Translation: CASSQAYQAYNEQFF.

CDR3 residues: CAWSVGRGTNEKLFF. CDR3 in DNA: TGTGCCTGGAGTGTAGGAAGGGGCACTAATGAAAAACTGTTTTTT. This rearrangement joins TRBV30 to TRBJ1-4; a weak D match, TRBD1 (5 bases). CDR3 size: 15 residues. The germline CDR1 and CDR2 sequences are GTSNPN and SVGIG (reference sequence). V was cut by 0 bases and J by 2 bases, with 10 bases left in between. Full variable domain (outside the CDR3, taken from reference TRBV30 and TRBJ1-4): SQTIHQWPATLVQPVGSPLSLECTVEGTSNPNLYWYRQAAGRGLQLLFYSVGIGQISSEVPQNLSASRPQDRQFILSSKKLLLSDSGFYLCAWSVGRGTNEKLFFGSGTQLSVL.

This clone was observed a single time. The genes are TRBV11-1 and TRBJ2-2; D may be TRBD1 (5 bases). Looked up from germline, CDR1 is SGHAT and CDR2 is FQDESV (reference sequence). CDR3 length: 17 amino acids. V lost 5 bases and J 5 bases, leaving 21 bases between the germline ends. The CDR3, as DNA: TGTGCCAGCAGCCCGACCCCTGGACATGCTAGAACCGGGGAGCTGTTTTTT. It is translated as CASSPTPGHARTGELFF.

The rearrangement links TRBV10-1 to TRBJ2-1; D is perhaps TRBD1 (5 bases). Germline CDR1 WNHNN, CDR2 SYGVQD (reference sequence). V was cut by 0 bases and J by 12 bases, with 12 bases left in between. The CDR3 length is 13 residues. CDR3 DNA: TGCGCCAGCAGTGAGTCCAGACAGCATGGGCAGTTCTTC. Protein product: CASSESRQHGQFF.

This chain joins TRBV7-9 and TRBJ2-7; 8 bases fit TRBD2. Germline V gives CDR1 SEHNR, CDR2 FQNEAQ (reference sequence). This CDR3 region has 15 residues. The V gene end was trimmed by 3 bases and the J gene end by 4 bases; junction bases not matched to a gene: 8. The CDR3 coding sequence is TGTGCCAGCAGCTTTTCGGCCTCGGGAGGGTACGAGCAGTACTTC. Encoded protein: CASSFSASGGYEQYF.

Written as DNA, the CDR3 is TGTGCCAGCAGCCCGACAGGGAAGGGAAACACCATATATTTT. Translating it yields CASSPTGKGNTIYF. V is TRBV7-2 and J is TRBJ1-3; the match to TRBD1 covers 7 bases. CDR3 length: 14 amino acids. V dropped 5 bases and J dropped 4; count of bases not matched to a gene: 5. The germline V gene has CDR1 SGHTA and CDR2 FQGNSA.

The chain combines TRBV9 with TRBJ2-2; D perhaps matches TRBD1 (7 bases). The germline V gene has CDR1 SGDLS and CDR2 YYNGEE. Trimming stripped 3 bases from V and 5 bases from J, with 23 bases between. CDR3 size: 18 residues. CDR3: CASSEGTRGGGPTGELFF. The DNA of the CDR3 is TGTGCCAGCAGCGAAGGGACTCGAGGGGGCGGGCCAACCGGGGAGCTGTTTTTT.

The CDR3 loop reads CASRETGAAGDTQYF. CDR3 in DNA: TGCGCCAGCAGGGAGACAGGGGCCGCCGGGGATACGCAGTATTTT. The chain is built from TRBV10-2 and TRBJ2-3; TRBD1 matches at 8 bases. The V and J ends lost 6 bases and 6 bases, in that order; junction bases with no gene match: 11. Looked up from germline, CDR1 is WSHSY and CDR2 is SAAADI. The CDR3 covers 15 residues.

This clone was counted once. The CDR3 region has the DNA TGTGCCAGCAGTGATCTCGGCGTAGCTAGCACAGATACGCAGTATTTT. Its protein is CASSDLGVASTDTQYF. The J gene is TRBJ2-3, the V gene TRBV2; D gene ambiguous. CDR1 and CDR2 (germline): SNHLY, FYNNEI. The CDR3 contains 16 residues. With 3 bases removed from V and 0 bases from J, the gap between germline ends came to 13 bases.

Turning to this clone: Other DNA sequences in this sample translate to the same CDR3. The chain has TRBV28 and TRBJ2-7; TRBD1 aligns across 8 bases. The CDR3 extends over 14 amino acids. Germline trimming cut 6 bases from V and 0 bases from J; bases unmatched to any gene: 4. CDR1 is MDHEN, CDR2 SYDVKM, per germline. CDR3 residues: CASSPGTGSYEQYF. The DNA of the CDR3 is TGTGCCAGCAGCCCCGGGACAGGCTCCTACGAGCAGTACTTC. Together with reference TRBV28 and TRBJ2-7, the CDR3 gives the full variable domain: DVKVTQSSRYLVKRTGEKVFLECVQDMDHENMFWYRQDPGLGLRLIYFSYDVKMKEKGDIPEGYSVSREKKERFSLILESASTNQTSMYLCASSPGTGSYEQYFGPGTRLTVT.

This clone was detected only a few times. The sample carries other DNA sequences with the same CDR3. This sequence joins TRBV28 and TRBJ1-2; D may be TRBD1 (6 bases). V was pared by 2 bases and J by 5 bases, with 6 bases between. The CDR3 is made up of 12 amino acids. CDR1 and CDR2 from the germline V gene are MDHEN and SYDVKM. This CDR3 is CASSLQGYGYTF. The CDR3 DNA is TGTGCCAGCAGTTTACAGGGGTATGGCTACACCTTC.

V and J are TRBV9 and TRBJ2-2; D is unresolved. The V and J ends lost 0 bases and 7 bases respectively, with 7 bases between them. From germline, CDR1 is SGDLS and CDR2 YYNGEE. CDR3 length equals 13 residues. The CDR3 region has the DNA TGTGCCAGCAGCGTAGTTCCGATCGGGGAGCTGTTTTTT. This translates into CASSVVPIGELFF.